This T cell receptor (beta chain) comes out of a study of cytomegalovirus exposure and HLA in healthy donors. Study outcomes and limitations: Presence/absence analyses treated sequencing depth as roughly uniform across donors. Confirmation was obtained in vitro that a few CMV-associated chains are specific for CMV antigens.

A note on this clone: Antigen unknown.

The germline V gene has CDR1 LNHNV and CDR2 YYDKDF (reference sequence). The germline V and J ends were trimmed by 3 bases and 2 bases, with 5 bases remaining between them. CDR3 size: 13 residues. PCR amplification relied on 60 Vbeta primers (plus 13 Jbeta primers). Sequencing used immunoSEQ multiplex PCR; TCRdb keeps in-frame clones, though not all of them. In the table there are approximately 150,000 clones, 60% to 80% of which are singletons. Sequenced sample: PBMCs. The chain couples TRBV15 to TRBJ1-5; D is ambiguous. The sequence was collected from a young man in good health and CMV-seropositive. CDR3 nucleotide sequence: TGTGCCACCAGCAGTACAGGCAATCAGCCCCAGCATTTT. Translating it yields CATSSTGNQPQHF.